These 32 T cell receptor beta chains originate from one sample sequenced in a study of regulatory T cells in long-lasting Graves disease. For TCR beta, libraries came from iRepertoire HTBI primers and Arm-PCR of CDR3 regions. TCRdb ran MiXCR on the multiplex PCR reads and lists one entry per CDR3 protein. Of under 300,000 distinct CDR3 sequences listed, around 20% were seen once; the top ten hold approximately 15%. Regarding time point: newly diagnosed GD, antithyroid drugs for less than 3 months. Researchers made the TCR library from RNA that was extracted from PBMCs. Sequencing was performed on peripheral blood mononuclear cells (PBMCs), taken at new diagnosis, from a patient treated with antithyroid drugs. The receptors stem from a female donor with Graves disease.

This clonotype was seen repeatedly, ten times or more. The CDR3 reads CASSDPLARGTGELFF. CDR3 sequence (DNA): TGCGCCAGCAGTGACCCTCTGGCCAGGGGCACCGGGGAGCTGTTTTTT. The gene calls are TRBV10-2 and TRBJ2-2; D is perhaps TRBD1 (6 bases). Trimming stripped 3 bases from V and 4 bases from J, with 15 bases between. The CDR3 is 16 residues long. Germline V CDR1 and CDR2: WSHSY, SAAADI.

Remarks on this clonotype: One base separates it from a far larger clone, so it is likely a read error. V and J are TRBV11-3 and TRBJ2-1, with 9 nucleotides matching TRBD1. The germline V gene encodes CDR1 SGHNT and CDR2 YENEEA. The ends lost 6 bases at V and 10 bases at J; junction bases unmatched: 10. The CDR3 consists of 14 residues. The CDR3 here is CASSRQGVRPEQFF. The CDR3 DNA sequence: TGTGCCAGCAGTCGACAGGGGGTCCGTCCCGAGCAGTTCTTC.

The rearrangement uses TRBV5-8 and TRBJ1-4; TRBD1 agrees at 8 bases. From germline, CDR1 is SGHTS and CDR2 YDEGEE. The CDR3 has 16 amino acids. After removal of 4 bases from V and 1 base from J, the junction contained 6 bases not matched to a gene. The chain's CDR3 is CASSRGQGKTNEKLFF. The CDR3 DNA reads as TGTGCCAGCAGCCGAGGACAGGGTAAAACTAATGAAAAACTGTTTTTT.

Concerning this clonotype: A read error is the likely source, as a far larger clone sits one nucleotide away. The chain employs TRBV7-3 and TRBJ2-3; D is possibly TRBD1 or TRBD2 (5 bases each). Germline V gives CDR1 SGHTA, CDR2 FQGTGA. The length of the CDR3 is 13 residues. The CDR3 protein is CASSPSGRDEQSF. DNA of the CDR3: TGTGCCAGCAGCCCGAGCGGCAGGGACGAGCAGTCCTTC.

As concerns this clonotype: Compared with germline, one end of the junction differs, possibly owing to a read error. The chain joins TRBV12-3 or TRBV12-4 to TRBJ2-3; 9 bases are shared with TRBD1. The CDR3 has 15 residues. CDR3 in DNA: TGTGTCAGCAGAACCGGGACAGGGTATGCCGATACGCAGTATTTT. Translation: CVSRTGTGYADTQYF.

In this sample, this clonotype turned up many times. The V gene is TRBV4-3, the J gene TRBJ1-2; unclear D gene. The germline CDR1 and CDR2 sequences are LGHNA and YSLEER. V was pared by 0 bases and J by 4 bases, with 9 bases between. The CDR3 covers 14 residues. The CDR3: CASSQDTGTYGYTF. CDR3 sequence (DNA): TGCGCCAGCAGCCAAGATACGGGTACCTATGGCTACACCTTC.

The sample holds many counts of this clonotype. The chain carries TRBV5-6 and TRBJ2-7, with unresolved D. Germline CDR1 is SGHDT and CDR2 is YYEEEE. The CDR3 length is 11 residues. V lost 1 base, J lost 6 bases, and 5 bases lay in between. Here the CDR3 DNA reads TGTGCCAGCAGCTTGTACCTCGAGCAGTACTTC. Translated: CASSLYLEQYF. Together with reference TRBV5-6 and TRBJ2-7, the CDR3 gives the full variable domain: DAGVTQSPTHLIKTRGQQVTLRCSPKSGHDTVSWYQQALGQGPQFIFQYYEEEERQRGNFPDRFSGHQFPNYSSELNVNALLLGDSALYLCASSLYLEQYFGPGTRLTVT.

This clonotype has at least ten counts. V gene TRBV11-2 combines with J gene TRBJ2-7, with a possible D match to TRBD1 (6 bases). Germline V gene lookup returns CDR1 SGHAT and CDR2 FQNNGV. CDR3 length equals 19 residues. Deletions cut 4 bases from V and 0 bases from J, with 25 bases between. CDR3 coding DNA: TGTGCCAGCAGCTCGTACAAGAACCCGGGACAATGGAGCTCCTACGAGCAGTACTTC. Amino acids: CASSSYKNPGQWSSYEQYF.

This clonotype was seen at least ten times. This chain connects TRBV20-1 to TRBJ1-6; 7 nucleotides agree with TRBD1. Germline lookup yields CDR1 DFQATT and CDR2 SNEGSKA (reference sequence). This CDR3 spans 15 amino acids. The V gene end was trimmed by 0 bases and the J gene end by 3 bases; junction bases not matched to a gene: 2. CDR3 loop: CSAREGGLYNSPLHF. For the CDR3, the DNA is TGCAGTGCTAGAGAAGGGGGCCTCTATAATTCACCCCTCCACTTT.

This clonotype was found a few times. The chain combines TRBV4-1 with TRBJ1-3, with D perhaps TRBD1 (5 bases). Germline loops: CDR1 MGHRA, CDR2 YSYEKL. Trimming took 5 bases from V and 0 from J, leaving 14 bases between them. The CDR3 has 16 residues. Written as DNA, the CDR3 is TGCGCCAGCAGCACCTCGGGACGGAGCTCTGGAAACACCATATATTTT. It is translated as CASSTSGRSSGNTIYF.

The CDR3, as DNA: TGCGCCAGCAGCCAGGCAGGCGGAAACACCATATATTTT. It yields the protein CASSQAGGNTIYF. V and J are TRBV4-3 and TRBJ1-3, with no clear D. Germline CDR1 reads LGHNA; CDR2 reads YSLEER. V gave up 3 bases and J gave up 4 bases, with 7 bases separating them. The CDR3 sequence is 13 residues long.

This clonotype was detected many times. This chain connects TRBV3-1 to TRBJ2-1; 10 bases fit TRBD1. The V gene end was trimmed by 4 bases and the J gene end by 6 bases; junction bases not matched to a gene: 9. Germline V gives CDR1 LGHDT, CDR2 YNNKEL (reference sequence). The CDR3 consists of 16 residues. CDR3 region: CASSRRQGALFNEQFF. Here the CDR3 DNA reads TGTGCCAGCAGCCGTAGACAGGGGGCCCTCTTCAATGAGCAGTTCTTC.

A few counts support this clonotype. One junction end does not reproduce the germline sequence, and a read error may be involved. V gene TRBV5-5 combines with J gene TRBJ2-1, with TRBD2 matching 7 bases. Germline CDR1 reads SGHKS; CDR2 reads YYEKEE (reference sequence). The CDR3 spans 15 residues. The CDR3 sequence is CARSCMSGRINEQFF. The CDR3 coding sequence is TGTGCCAGAAGCTGTATGTCCGGGAGGATCAATGAGCAGTTCTTC. The full variable domain, in which reference TRBV5-5 and TRBJ2-1 provide the parts outside the CDR3, is DAGVTQSPTHLIKTRGQQVTLRCSPISGHKSVSWYQQVLGQGPQFIFQYYEKEERGRGNFPDRFSARQFPNYSSELNVNALLLGDSALYLCARSCMSGRINEQFFGPGTRLTVL.

This clonotype was observed many times. The chain couples TRBV7-6 to TRBJ2-7; D gene uncertain. Germline lookup yields CDR1 SGHVS and CDR2 FNYEAQ. The CDR3 contains 15 residues. V was cut by 1 base and J by 2 bases, with 12 bases left in between. The CDR3 loop reads CASSLEVGSTYEQYF. CDR3 bases: TGTGCCAGCAGCTTAGAAGTCGGGTCGACCTACGAGCAGTACTTC.

As regards this clonotype: Since a far larger clone is one base different, this is likely a read error. This chain joins TRBV2 and TRBJ2-5, with 8 bases fitting TRBD1. Looked up from germline, CDR1 is SNHLY and CDR2 is FYNNEI. The length of the CDR3 is 15 residues. V lost 8 bases, J lost 9 bases, and 17 bases stayed unmatched. The CDR3 bases are TGTGCCAGCGGTTCAGGGGGCGCGTGGAGGGAGGCCCAGTACTTC. It is translated as CASGSGGAWREAQYF.

This rearrangement joins TRBV3-1 to TRBJ1-4; the match to TRBD1 covers 7 bases. V lost 0 bases and J lost 7; bases outside the gene matches: 5. The CDR3 runs 15 residues. Germline V CDR1 and CDR2: LGHDT, YNNKEL (reference sequence). CDR3 DNA sequence: TGTGCCAGCAGCCAAGATCACAGGGGTGGTGAAAAACTGTTTTTT. Translated, it gives CASSQDHRGGEKLFF.

This clonotype was recorded many times. CDR3 region: CASIRRPGTNTGELFF. The CDR3 DNA sequence: TGCGCCAGCATCCGGAGGCCGGGGACGAACACCGGGGAGCTGTTTTTT. The genes are TRBV5-1 and TRBJ2-2; maybe TRBD2 (5 bases). The CDR3 runs 16 residues. The germline gives CDR1 SGHRS, CDR2 YFSETQ. The V gene lost 6 bases and the J gene lost 0 bases, with 15 bases spanning the gap.

This clonotype was seen a handful of times. The chain recombines TRBV6-1 with TRBJ1-2; 10 nucleotides match TRBD1. Unmatched junction bases numbered 16, after V lost 10 bases and J lost 8 bases. The CDR3 spans 15 residues. The germline CDR1 and CDR2 sequences are MNHNS and SASEGT. This CDR3 is CAISNGQGGFGGYTF. CDR3 coding DNA: TGTGCCATCTCAAACGGACAGGGGGGTTTCGGGGGCTACACCTTC.

The chain employs TRBV12-3 or TRBV12-4 and TRBJ1-1; 10 bases match TRBD1. The CDR3 runs 16 residues. V trimming: 3 bases; J trimming: 1 base; junction bases outside the gene matches: 5. The CDR3 loop is CASSLGGQGSNTEAFF. The CDR3 DNA is TGTGCCAGCAGTTTGGGGGGACAGGGGTCGAACACTGAAGCTTTCTTT.

This clonotype showed up many times. V is TRBV4-2 and J is TRBJ1-6; no clear D gene. The germline V gene has CDR1 LGHNA and CDR2 YNFKEQ. CDR3 size: 12 residues. Trimming cost V 6 bases and J 7 bases, with 7 bases left between them. Here the CDR3 DNA reads TGTGCCAGCAGGGACCCGAATTCACCCCTCCACTTT. It encodes CASRDPNSPLHF.

On this clonotype: It differs at one base from a far larger clone, so likely a read error. V is TRBV18 and J is TRBJ2-1, with D unresolved. CDR1 and CDR2 (germline): KGHSH, LQKENI. This CDR3 is 14 amino acids long. The CDR3 sequence: CASSPPSGSETQCF. The DNA of the CDR3 is TGTGCCAGCTCACCACCTTCAGGATCGGAGACCCAGTGCTTC.

This clonotype was seen at least ten times. The V call is TRBV2, the J call TRBJ2-1; TRBD2 matches 11 bases. The CDR3 has 18 residues. CDR1 SNHLY and CDR2 FYNNEI come from the germline V gene. J gave up 8 bases and V 7 bases, and 19 bases lay outside the gene matches. The CDR3 nucleotides read TGTGCCAGCAATATTCGCCGCGAGATAGCGGGAGGGCCCTATGAGCAGTTCTTC. This translates into CASNIRREIAGGPYEQFF.

This clonotype was seen many times. This rearrangement joins TRBV12-3 or TRBV12-4 to TRBJ2-7; D uncertain. V was clipped by 5 bases and J by 2 bases, with 7 bases between them. This CDR3 spans 12 amino acids. Here the CDR3 DNA reads TGTGCCAGCAGTATCCATACCTACGAGCAGTACTTC. This translates into CASSIHTYEQYF.

This clonotype was recorded many times. This chain uses TRBV5-1 with TRBJ1-2, with TRBD1 as a possible D gene (6 bases). Germline CDR1 SGHRS, CDR2 YFSETQ. The CDR3 totals 15 residues. The V and J ends lost 4 bases and 1 base respectively, with 14 bases between them. CDR3 coding DNA: TGCGCCAGCAGCGGGGACGGACAGTTTAACTATGGCTACACCTTC. This codes for CASSGDGQFNYGYTF.

This clonotype was counted only a few times. This chain uses TRBV9 with TRBJ2-7; D is uncertain. The CDR3 covers 15 residues. V was clipped by 0 bases and J by 0 bases, with 10 bases between them. The germline CDR1 and CDR2 sequences are SGDLS and YYNGEE. The CDR3 nucleotides read TGTGCCAGCAGCGTAGCGGCCTATTCCTCCTACGAGCAGTACTTC. Its translation: CASSVAAYSSYEQYF.

This clonotype was recorded at least ten times. The chain carries TRBV7-9 and TRBJ2-1; 7 bases align to TRBD2. The ends lost 0 bases at V and 10 bases at J; junction bases unmatched: 3. This CDR3 comprises 13 residues. Germline V CDR1 and CDR2: SEHNR, FQNEAQ (reference sequence). The CDR3 nucleotides read TGTGCCAGCAGCTTAGCGGGGGGGTCGGAGCAGTTCTTC. Its translation is CASSLAGGSEQFF.

The table lists this clonotype with many counts. CDR3 sequence: CASGWGLMGTDTQYF. CDR3 sequence (DNA): TGTGCCAGCGGGTGGGGGCTTATGGGCACAGATACGCAGTATTTT. The chain employs TRBV2 and TRBJ2-3, with a possible D match to TRBD1 (6 bases). The CDR3 loop spans 15 amino acids. Trimming removed 8 bases from V and 1 base from J, with 16 bases in between. Germline-derived CDR1 and CDR2 are SNHLY and FYNNEI.

This clonotype appeared many times. One end of the junction is discordant with germline, which a read error may explain. The chain combines TRBV5-1 with TRBJ2-1; 9 bases fit TRBD2. Germline CDR1 reads SGHRS; CDR2 reads YFSETQ. The length of the CDR3 is 15 residues. The chain's CDR3 is CASSPTSGFYNEQFF. The CDR3 DNA follows: TGTGCCAGCAGCCCAACTAGCGGGTTCTACAATGAGCAGTTCTTC.

This clonotype was recorded many times. The chain links TRBV20-1 to TRBJ2-7; 11 bases match TRBD2. The CDR3 is 14 residues long. The J segment lost 0 bases and the V segment lost 3 bases, leaving 1 base of the junction unmatched. The V gene's germline CDR1 is DFQATT and CDR2 SNEGSKA (reference sequence). CDR3 in DNA: TGCAGTGCTAGGGGACTAGCGGACTCCTACGAGCAGTACTTC. It encodes CSARGLADSYEQYF.

This clonotype showed up many times. J is TRBJ2-5 and V is TRBV29-1; unclear D gene. V lost 4 bases, J lost 4 bases, and 10 bases lay in between. The CDR3 is 12 amino acids. Per the germline V gene, CDR1 is SQVTM and CDR2 is ANQGSEA. The DNA of the CDR3 is TGCAGCGTTGTCAGGTTAGGAGAGACCCAGTACTTC. Residues: CSVVRLGETQYF.

This clonotype has ten or more counts. This chain joins TRBV11-3 and TRBJ2-1, with TRBD2 identical over 10 bases. Trimming at V came to 3 bases and at J to 6 bases, leaving 11 bases not matched to a gene. In germline, CDR1 is SGHNT, CDR2 YENEEA. The CDR3 sequence is 17 residues long. The DNA for the CDR3 is TGTGCCAGCAGCTTGGGACTAGCGCCTAGGGGGGGCAATGAGCAGTTCTTC. This gives the protein CASSLGLAPRGGNEQFF. Together with reference TRBV11-3 and TRBJ2-1, the CDR3 gives the full variable domain: EAGVVQSPRYKIIEKKQPVAFWCNPISGHNTLYWYLQNLGQGPELLIRYENEEAVDDSQLPKDRFSAERLKGVDSTLKIQPAELGDSAVYLCASSLGLAPRGGNEQFFGPGTRLTVL.

This clonotype has at least ten counts. The CDR3 region has the DNA TGTGCCAGCAGCTTATGGACTAGCGGGATGGCGGGGGAGACCCAGTACTTC. Translated: CASSLWTSGMAGETQYF. The chain couples TRBV7-6 to TRBJ2-5; 12 nucleotides match TRBD2. There are 17 residues in the CDR3. Trimming removed 2 bases from V and 5 bases from J; junction bases left unmatched: 9. Germline CDR1 SGHVS, CDR2 FNYEAQ.